This T cell receptor (beta chain) stems from a study of blood T cell repertoires in COVID-19. Study in general: Sources were T cells, B-cell-depleted T cells, or PBMCs; the material itself was cDNA or gDNA.

Germline V CDR1 and CDR2: SGHTA, FQGNSA. The junction had 8 bases not matched to a gene; V was cut back by 2 bases and J by 9 bases. The CDR3 loop spans 17 amino acids. The repertoire was sequenced with immunoSEQ multiplex PCR; TCRdb's copy has only in-frame clones and lacks some. Among some 670,000 clones listed, about nine tenths were seen once. Sequencing used peripheral blood. The chain links TRBV7-2 to TRBJ2-2; TRBD2 matches 14 bases. The source is a woman under 30 with acute or convalescent COVID-19. This CDR3 is CASSLPGLAGGTRELFF. CDR3 DNA: TGTGCCAGCAGCTTACCCGGACTAGCGGGGGGCACTAGGGAGCTGTTTTTT.